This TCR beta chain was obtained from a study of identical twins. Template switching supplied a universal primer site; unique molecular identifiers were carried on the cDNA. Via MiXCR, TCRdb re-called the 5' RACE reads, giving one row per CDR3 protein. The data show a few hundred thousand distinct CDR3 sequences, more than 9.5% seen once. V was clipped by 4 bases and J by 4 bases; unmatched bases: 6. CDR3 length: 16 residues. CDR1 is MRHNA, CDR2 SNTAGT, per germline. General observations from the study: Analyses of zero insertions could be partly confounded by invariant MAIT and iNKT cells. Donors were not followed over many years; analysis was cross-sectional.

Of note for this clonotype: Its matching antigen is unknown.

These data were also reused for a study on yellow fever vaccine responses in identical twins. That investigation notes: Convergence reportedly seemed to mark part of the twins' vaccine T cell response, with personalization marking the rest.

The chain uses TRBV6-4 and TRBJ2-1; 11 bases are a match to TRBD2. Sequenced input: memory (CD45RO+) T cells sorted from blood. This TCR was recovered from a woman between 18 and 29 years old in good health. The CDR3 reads CASSVSGTSGYNEQFF. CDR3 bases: TGTGCCAGCAGTGTATCCGGGACTAGCGGTTACAATGAGCAGTTCTTC.